This entry features one TCR beta chain sequence. What it recognizes is unknown. This sample is part of a study of T cell responses to AZD1222 COVID-19 vaccine. Study-level points and caveats: Just five to seven people given AZD1222 tested seropositive at baseline. It should be noted that donors were predominantly white British and more often female, and clonal diversity was possibly underestimated.

Assay: immunoSEQ multiplex PCR; the TCRdb copy retains only in-frame clones and omits some. The data contain more than 150,000 clones, approximately 90% of them singletons. Germline-derived CDR1 and CDR2 are GTSNPN and SVGIG (reference sequence). V was pared by 0 bases and J by 1 base, with 6 bases between. The length of the CDR3 is 13 residues. Sample: peripheral blood, taken on day 0 of AZD1222 vaccination. This sequence was found in an adult in good health. The chain is built from TRBV30 and TRBJ1-1, with D uncertain. The CDR3 region is CAWSVSKNTEAFF. DNA of the CDR3: TGTGCCTGGAGTGTAAGTAAGAACACTGAAGCTTTCTTT.